The subject of this entry is one TCR beta chain. Its antigen is unknown. The input lacks base qualities; no much larger clone sits a single base away. CD8 naive samples were CD45RO-negative cells positively selected for CCR7, giving a CD45RA+CCR7+ population that excluded TemRA cells. Donors were healthy HIV-negative adults with no recently reported acute infections or vaccinations. All donors were Caucasian adults living in Nashville, Tennessee, USA. Blood was obtained by leukapheresis, after which PBMCs were separated by Ficoll-Histopaque density gradient centrifugation and cryopreserved in liquid nitrogen vapor phase. Analytical flow cytometry was used to check the purity and quantity of each magnetically sorted T cell population. Each sorted fraction had its genomic DNA isolated and then quantified by UV absorbance on a Nanodrop 2000c. The data belong to a study of shared clonotypes between healthy human individuals (TCRdb year 2020). At the level of the whole study: A couple of women and three men aged 18 to 49 years were included in the cohort. For each donor, three plates each were used for CD4 naive and CD4 memory, two plates were used for CD8 naive, and one plate was used for CD8 memory. To increase sequencing depth and limit assay-specific biases, TCR repertoire library preparation and sequencing were carried out by different laboratories using diverse techniques. Each donor's leukapheresis produced roughly between roughly 0.85 and 10 billion PBMCs. To estimate repertoire size and how much clonotypes are shared between individuals, the study performed deep sequencing of blood TCR repertoires from a few healthy adults.

Using the deep immunoSEQ assay, TCR CDR3 regions were amplified from genomic DNA by multiplex PCR. Genomic DNA extracted from each cell subset was distributed evenly over all wells of several immunoSEQ 96-well plates, and each plate served as one replicate. For sorted subsets, 150 to 250 ng of genomic DNA, equivalent to about 30,000 T cell genomes, went into each replicate PCR. Purified libraries were measured with a Qubit 3.0 fluorometer, size-checked on a Bioanalyzer 2100, and measured again with the KAPA Library Quantification kit. Every immunoSEQ 96-well plate was sequenced on a separate single-read 150-cycle Illumina NextSeq 550 flow cell. The paper's data handling went like this. Because the immunoSEQ output included only junctional sequences and no quality scores, the filtering could not be the same as the filtering used for full-length reads. Sequences were annotated with PyIR, a Python wrapper for IgBLAST v1.9, and V/J genes and CDR3 were assigned using IMGT germline references. Reads were removed for weak V/J assignments (E-value above 1e-6), missing CDR3, stop codons, out-of-frame junctions, or ambiguous translated residues. A V3J clonotype was defined by an identical inferred V gene, J gene, and CDR3 amino acid sequence. Percentage overlap between repertoires was computed as shared unique clonotypes divided by the size of the smaller repertoire. Three approaches were used to assess repertoire richness: RTK rarefaction, the Chao1 estimator, and Recon v2.1 estimates of unobserved clonotypes. Generation probabilities were computed with OLGA for all TCRbeta clonotypes obtained by the gDNA method from a few donors. In its TCRdb copy, this immuneACCESS table keeps in-frame sequences only and misses some clones. Where compared with another copy, unresolved V genes explain less than half of these, and the others have no known cause. The DNA gave D and trimming, while V, J and clone size come from that table. The table for this sample lists approximately 1.9 million clones; about 94% of them were counted only once. The top ten clones comprise approximately 1.7% of the sample.

The CDR3 measures 15 amino acids from cysteine to phenylalanine. Only the CDR3 portion is preserved as DNA: 45 bases, with reading frame beginning at the first base. In the germline V gene, CDR1 corresponds to SGHAT and CDR2 to FQNNGV. Relative to germline, V is missing 5 bases and J is missing 0 bases, with 4 bases of the junction outside any gene match. Broad study findings and their caveats: Rarefaction of sorted-subset datasets indicated incomplete sequencing despite the large sequencing depth. Sampling was limited to blood, and TCR repertoires in tissue likely differ from TCR repertoires in blood. Because the study included only a small number of donors, the genetic and exposure-history diversity represented was limited. Clonotypes shared by all four sorted-subset donors showed higher generation probabilities than non-shared clonotypes. Across a few donors, about 4.5% of naive CD4, around 3.5% of naive CD8, 2.3% of memory CD4, and 0.4% of memory CD8 clonotypes were shared. Based on pairwise subsampling, the degree of clonotype sharing among donors was expected to be affected by sequencing depth. Naive subsets generally had larger estimated clonotype richness than memory subsets did.

The sequenced sample consisted of naive CD8+ T cells from PBMCs. The cell subset or site label on this specimen signifies: CD45RA+CCR7+. Recombination connected TRBV11-2 to TRBJ2-4; TRBD1 matches 7 bases in the middle. This TCR came from a man younger than 35 in good health. Some clones in this sample may be carry-over from other donors' samples. The nucleotide sequence reads as follows: TGTGCCAGCAGCCCGAGGGGGCTAGCCAAAAACATTCAGTACTTC. This yields the protein CASSPRGLAKNIQYF. When the CDR3 is completed using the reference TRBV11-2 and TRBJ2-4 genes on either side, the full variable domain is EAGVAQSPRYKIIEKRQSVAFWCNPISGHATLYWYQQILGQGPKLLIQFQNNGVVDDSQLPKDRFSAERLKGVDSTLKIQPAKLEDSAVYLCASSPRGLAKNIQYFGAGTRLSVL.